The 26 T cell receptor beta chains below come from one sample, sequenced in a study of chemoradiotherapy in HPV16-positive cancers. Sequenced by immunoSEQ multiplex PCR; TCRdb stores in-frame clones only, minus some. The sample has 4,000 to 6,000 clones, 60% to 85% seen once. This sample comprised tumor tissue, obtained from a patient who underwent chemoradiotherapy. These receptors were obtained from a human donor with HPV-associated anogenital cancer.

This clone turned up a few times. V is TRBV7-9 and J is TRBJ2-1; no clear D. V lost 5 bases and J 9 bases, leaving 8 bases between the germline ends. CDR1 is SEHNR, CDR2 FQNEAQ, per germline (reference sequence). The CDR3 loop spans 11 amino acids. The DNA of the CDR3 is TGTGCCAGCAGCCAGGCGGCTGAGCAGTTCTTC. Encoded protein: CASSQAAEQFF.

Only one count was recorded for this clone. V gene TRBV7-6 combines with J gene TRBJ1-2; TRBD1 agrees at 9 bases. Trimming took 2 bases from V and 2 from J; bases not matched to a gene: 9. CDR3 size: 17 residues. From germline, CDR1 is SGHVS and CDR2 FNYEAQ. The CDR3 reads CASSLTPWDRENYGYTF. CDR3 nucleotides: TGTGCCAGCAGCTTAACCCCGTGGGACAGGGAGAACTATGGCTACACCTTC.

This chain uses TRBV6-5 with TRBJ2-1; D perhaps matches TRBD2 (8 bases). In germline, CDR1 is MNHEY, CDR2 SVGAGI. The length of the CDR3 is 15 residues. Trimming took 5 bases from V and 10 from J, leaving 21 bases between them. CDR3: CASSTGTRGRREQFF. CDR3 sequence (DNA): TGTGCCAGCAGTACCGGGACTAGGGGGCGGAGGGAGCAGTTCTTC.

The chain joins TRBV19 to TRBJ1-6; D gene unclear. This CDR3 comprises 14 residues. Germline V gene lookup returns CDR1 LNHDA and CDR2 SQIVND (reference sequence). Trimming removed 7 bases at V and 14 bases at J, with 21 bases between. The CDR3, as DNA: TGTGCCAGTACCCAAAGGAGAGGGATTAATACCCTCCACTTT. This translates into CASTQRRGINTLHF.

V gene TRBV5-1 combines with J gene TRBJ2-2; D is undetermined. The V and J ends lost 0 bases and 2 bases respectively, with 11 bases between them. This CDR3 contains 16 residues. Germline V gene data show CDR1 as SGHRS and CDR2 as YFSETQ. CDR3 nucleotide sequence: TGCGCCAGCAGCTTGGCCCTTGGAGCCAACACCGGGGAGCTGTTTTTT. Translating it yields CASSLALGANTGELFF.

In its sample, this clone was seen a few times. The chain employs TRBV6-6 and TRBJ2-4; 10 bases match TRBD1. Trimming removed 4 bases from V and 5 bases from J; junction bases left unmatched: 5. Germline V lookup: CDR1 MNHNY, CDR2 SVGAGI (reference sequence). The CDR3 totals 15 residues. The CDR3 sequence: CASSSPTGGENIQYF. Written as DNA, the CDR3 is TGTGCCAGCAGTTCGCCGACAGGGGGCGAAAACATTCAGTACTTC.

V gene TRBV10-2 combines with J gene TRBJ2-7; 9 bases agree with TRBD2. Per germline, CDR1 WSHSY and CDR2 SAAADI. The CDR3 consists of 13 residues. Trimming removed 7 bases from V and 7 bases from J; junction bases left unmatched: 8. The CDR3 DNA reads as TGCGCCAGCAAGTCTAGCGGGATGGGTGAGCAGTACTTC. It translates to CASKSSGMGEQYF.

CDR3 in amino acids: CASSPGANYGYTF. The DNA of the CDR3 is TGTGCCAGCAGTCCAGGGGCTAACTATGGCTACACCTTC. The V call is TRBV25-1, the J call TRBJ1-2, with a tentative D call TRBD1 (6 bases). CDR1 and CDR2 (germline): MGHDK, SYGVNS. This CDR3 is 13 amino acids long. V dropped 5 bases and J dropped 0 bases, with 7 bases sitting between them.

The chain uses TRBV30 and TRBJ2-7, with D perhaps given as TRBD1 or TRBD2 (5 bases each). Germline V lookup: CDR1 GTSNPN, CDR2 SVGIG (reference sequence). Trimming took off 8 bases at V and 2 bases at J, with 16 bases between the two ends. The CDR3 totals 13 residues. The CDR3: CAGTGSSAYEQYF. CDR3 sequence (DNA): TGTGCCGGGACCGGGTCTTCTGCCTACGAGCAGTACTTC.

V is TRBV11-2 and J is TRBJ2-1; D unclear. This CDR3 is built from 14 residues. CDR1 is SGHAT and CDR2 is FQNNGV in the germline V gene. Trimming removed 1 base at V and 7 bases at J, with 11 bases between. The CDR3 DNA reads TGTGCCAGCAGCTTAGGGCGCCAGAATAATGAGCAGTTCTTC. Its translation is CASSLGRQNNEQFF. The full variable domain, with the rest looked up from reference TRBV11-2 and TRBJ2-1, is EAGVAQSPRYKIIEKRQSVAFWCNPISGHATLYWYQQILGQGPKLLIQFQNNGVVDDSQLPKDRFSAERLKGVDSTLKIQPAKLEDSAVYLCASSLGRQNNEQFFGPGTRLTVL.

Here the CDR3 DNA reads TGTGCCAGCAGCTTAGGTGGCGTCGCGAACACCGGGGAGCTGTTTTTT. Encoded protein: CASSLGGVANTGELFF. The V and J genes are TRBV7-2 and TRBJ2-2; D not certain. V lost 1 base to trimming and J lost 0 bases, with 9 bases between them. CDR1 SGHTA and CDR2 FQGNSA come from the germline V gene. This CDR3 region has 16 residues.

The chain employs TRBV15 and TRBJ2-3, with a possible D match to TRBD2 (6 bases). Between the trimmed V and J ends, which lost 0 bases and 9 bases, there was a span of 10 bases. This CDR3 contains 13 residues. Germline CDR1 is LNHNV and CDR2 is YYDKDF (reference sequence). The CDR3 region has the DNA TGTGCCACCAGCAGAGATCGCCGGGAGACGCAGTATTTT. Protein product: CATSRDRRETQYF.

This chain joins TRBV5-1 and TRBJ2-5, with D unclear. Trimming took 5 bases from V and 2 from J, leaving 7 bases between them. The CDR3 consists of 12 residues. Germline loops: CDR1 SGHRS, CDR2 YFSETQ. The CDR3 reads CASRADQETQYF. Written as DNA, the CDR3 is TGCGCCAGCAGGGCAGATCAAGAGACCCAGTACTTC.

The CDR3 loop reads CASSLYPPLTAYEQYF. In DNA form, the CDR3 reads TGTGCCAGCAGTTTATATCCTCCGTTGACAGCCTACGAGCAGTACTTC. This rearrangement joins TRBV27 to TRBJ2-7, with D possibly being TRBD1 (5 bases). There are 16 residues in the CDR3. V shed 1 base and J shed 2 bases, with 15 bases lying between them. Germline values: CDR1 MNHEY, CDR2 SMNVEV (reference sequence).

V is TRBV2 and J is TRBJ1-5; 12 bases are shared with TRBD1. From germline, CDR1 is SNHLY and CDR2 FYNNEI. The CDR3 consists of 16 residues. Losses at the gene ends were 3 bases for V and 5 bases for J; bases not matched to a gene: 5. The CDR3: CASSEGTGGRDQPQHF. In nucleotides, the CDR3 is TGTGCCAGCAGTGAGGGGACAGGGGGCAGGGATCAGCCCCAGCATTTT.

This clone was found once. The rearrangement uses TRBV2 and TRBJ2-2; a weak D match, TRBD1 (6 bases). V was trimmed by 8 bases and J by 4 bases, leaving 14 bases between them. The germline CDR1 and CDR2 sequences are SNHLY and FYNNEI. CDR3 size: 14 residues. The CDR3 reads CASRGGVVTGELFF. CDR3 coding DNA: TGTGCCAGCCGAGGGGGAGTTGTCACCGGGGAGCTGTTTTTT.

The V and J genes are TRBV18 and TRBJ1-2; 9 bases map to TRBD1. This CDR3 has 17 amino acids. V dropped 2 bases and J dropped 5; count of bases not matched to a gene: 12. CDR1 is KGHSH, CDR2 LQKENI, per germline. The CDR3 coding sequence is TGTGCCAGCTCACCAGTCACTCCGGGACAGGGAAATTATGGCTACACCTTC. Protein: CASSPVTPGQGNYGYTF.

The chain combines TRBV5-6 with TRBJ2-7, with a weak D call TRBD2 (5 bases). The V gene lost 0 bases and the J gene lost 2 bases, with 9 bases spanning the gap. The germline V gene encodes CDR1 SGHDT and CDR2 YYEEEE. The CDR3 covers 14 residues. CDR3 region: CASSLAGTTYEQYF. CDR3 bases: TGTGCCAGCAGCTTGGCGGGAACCACCTACGAGCAGTACTTC.

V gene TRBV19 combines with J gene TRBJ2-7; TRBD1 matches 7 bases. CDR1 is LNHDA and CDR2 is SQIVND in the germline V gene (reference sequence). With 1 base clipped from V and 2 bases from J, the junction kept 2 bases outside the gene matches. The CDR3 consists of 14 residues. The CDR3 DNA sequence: TGTGCCAGTAGTATAGCCGGGACAGCCTACGAGCAGTACTTC. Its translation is CASSIAGTAYEQYF. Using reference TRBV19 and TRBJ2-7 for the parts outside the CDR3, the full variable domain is DGGITQSPKYLFRKEGQNVTLSCEQNLNHDAMYWYRQDPGQGLRLIYYSQIVNDFQKGDIAEGYSVSREKKESFPLTVTSAQKNPTAFYLCASSIAGTAYEQYFGPGTRLTVT.

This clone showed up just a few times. The CDR3 DNA reads as TGCAGCTACCTAGGGAACACTGAAGCTTTCTTT. This codes for CSYLGNTEAFF. V usage is TRBV29-1 and J usage is TRBJ1-1, with D hard to call. CDR1 and CDR2 from the germline V gene are SQVTM and ANQGSEA. V was cut by 8 bases and J by 1 base, with 8 bases left in between. The CDR3 loop spans 11 amino acids.

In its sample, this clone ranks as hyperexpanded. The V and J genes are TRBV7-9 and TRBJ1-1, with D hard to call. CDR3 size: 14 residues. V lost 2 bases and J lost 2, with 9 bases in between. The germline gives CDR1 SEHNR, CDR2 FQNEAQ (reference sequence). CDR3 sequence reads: CASSLFNDNTEAFF. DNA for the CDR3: TGTGCCAGCAGCTTATTCAACGATAACACTGAAGCTTTCTTT.

CDR3 sequence: CASSPRGQGYEQYF. The CDR3 nucleotides read TGTGCCAGCAGCCCAAGGGGACAGGGCTACGAGCAGTACTTC. V and J are TRBV7-6 and TRBJ2-7; 9 bases are a match to TRBD1. Germline V gives CDR1 SGHVS, CDR2 FNYEAQ. Unmatched junction bases numbered 5, after V lost 5 bases and J lost 3 bases. There are 14 residues in the CDR3.

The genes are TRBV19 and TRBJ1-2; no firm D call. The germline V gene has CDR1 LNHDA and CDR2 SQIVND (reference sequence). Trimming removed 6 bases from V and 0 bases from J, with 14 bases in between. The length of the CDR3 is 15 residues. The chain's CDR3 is CASSIYGSTNYGYTF. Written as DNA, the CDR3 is TGTGCCAGTAGCATCTACGGGAGTACTAACTATGGCTACACCTTC.

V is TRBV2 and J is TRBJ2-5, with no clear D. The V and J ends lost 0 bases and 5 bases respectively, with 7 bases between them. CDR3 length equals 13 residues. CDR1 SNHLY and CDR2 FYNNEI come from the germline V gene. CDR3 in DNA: TGTGCCAGCAGTGAAGCGCTTTGGGAGACCCAGTACTTC. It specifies CASSEALWETQYF.

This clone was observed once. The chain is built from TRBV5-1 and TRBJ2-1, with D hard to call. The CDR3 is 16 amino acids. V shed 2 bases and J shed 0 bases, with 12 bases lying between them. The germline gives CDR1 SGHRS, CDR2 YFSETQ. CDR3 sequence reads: CASSLMAGSSYNEQFF. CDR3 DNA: TGCGCCAGCAGCTTAATGGCAGGTAGCTCCTACAATGAGCAGTTCTTC.

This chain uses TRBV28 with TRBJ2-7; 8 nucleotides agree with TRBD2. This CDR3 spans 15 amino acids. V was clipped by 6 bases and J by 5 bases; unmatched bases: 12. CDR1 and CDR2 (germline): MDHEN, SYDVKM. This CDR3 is CASSSTGTRVHEQYF. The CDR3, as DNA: TGTGCCAGCAGCTCGACCGGGACTAGGGTCCACGAGCAGTACTTC.